These T cell receptor beta chains were read from a single sample in a study of blood T cell repertoires in COVID-19. Clones were sequenced by immunoSEQ multiplex PCR, and TCRdb holds only the in-frame ones, with some missing. The sample has some 350,000 clones, 90% seen once. The sample was peripheral blood. Source of these receptors: a man younger than 30 with active or convalescent COVID-19. Each CDR3 is given with its conserved first and last residue. Each record gives: V gene, J gene, CDR3 length, clone size, D gene, CDR3 protein, CDR3 DNA. D genes are given only for firm matches. The size entry is marked missing in some rows and otherwise reads once, few, many or a size class.

V gene: TRBV6-2/TRBV6-3; J gene: TRBJ1-1; CDR3 length: 20; clone size: NA; D gene: TRBD1; CDR3 protein: CASSYSISLDRGINSLEAFF; CDR3 DNA: TGTGCCAGCAGTTACTCGATCTCTTTGGACAGGGGCATTAACTCGTTGGAAGCTTTCTTT
V gene: TRBV10-3; J gene: TRBJ2-6; CDR3 length: 15; clone size: NA; D gene: NA; CDR3 protein: CAISEENPGANVLTF; CDR3 DNA: TGTGCCATCAGTGAGGAGAACCCTGGGGCCAACGTCCTGACTTTC
V gene: TRBV24-1; J gene: TRBJ2-2; CDR3 length: 15; clone size: NA; D gene: TRBD1; CDR3 protein: CATSETTGVAGELFF; CDR3 DNA: TGTGCCACCAGTGAAACGACAGGGGTGGCCGGGGAGCTGTTTTTT
V gene: TRBV27; J gene: TRBJ2-1; CDR3 length: 11; clone size: NA; D gene: TRBD1; CDR3 protein: CASTQGVLQFF; CDR3 DNA: TGTGCCAGCACCCAGGGGGTTCTGCAGTTCTTC
V gene: TRBV27; J gene: TRBJ2-7; CDR3 length: 14; clone size: NA; D gene: TRBD1; CDR3 protein: CASSAQGISYEQYF; CDR3 DNA: TGTGCCAGCAGTGCACAGGGGATCTCCTACGAGCAGTACTTC
V gene: TRBV6-5; J gene: TRBJ1-2; CDR3 length: 13; clone size: NA; D gene: NA; CDR3 protein: CASRPGLSDGYTF; CDR3 DNA: TGTGCCAGCAGACCGGGACTTTCGGATGGCTACACCTTC
V gene: TRBV18; J gene: TRBJ2-3; CDR3 length: 17; clone size: once; D gene: TRBD1; CDR3 protein: CASSPPRGQGPTDTQYF; CDR3 DNA: TGTGCCAGCTCACCACCTAGAGGACAGGGGCCCACAGATACGCAGTATTTT
V gene: TRBV16; J gene: TRBJ1-5; CDR3 length: 15; clone size: NA; D gene: TRBD1; CDR3 protein: CASSQPGQFNQPQHF; CDR3 DNA: TGTGCCAGCAGCCAACCGGGACAGTTCAATCAGCCCCAGCATTTT
V gene: TRBV24-1; J gene: TRBJ2-1; CDR3 length: 17; clone size: NA; D gene: TRBD2; CDR3 protein: CATSDPRTSGSYNEQFF; CDR3 DNA: TGTGCCACCAGTGATCCCAGGACTAGCGGGTCATACAATGAGCAGTTCTTC
V gene: TRBV27; J gene: TRBJ2-5; CDR3 length: 15; clone size: NA; D gene: TRBD2; CDR3 protein: CASSYQAGTQETQYF; CDR3 DNA: TGTGCCAGCAGTTATCAAGCGGGAACACAAGAGACCCAGTACTTC
V gene: TRBV18; J gene: TRBJ2-7; CDR3 length: 13; clone size: few; D gene: NA; CDR3 protein: CASSPGQIYEQYF; CDR3 DNA: TGTGCCAGCTCACCGGGACAAATCTACGAGCAGTACTTC
V gene: TRBV6-2/TRBV6-3; J gene: TRBJ1-2; CDR3 length: 15; clone size: NA; D gene: NA; CDR3 protein: CASSYSGGIIYGYTF; CDR3 DNA: TGTGCCAGCAGTTACTCGGGAGGGATTATTTATGGCTACACCTTC
V gene: TRBV19; J gene: TRBJ2-1; CDR3 length: 15; clone size: NA; D gene: NA; CDR3 protein: CASSTSKSSYNEQFF; CDR3 DNA: TGTGCCAGTAGTACATCTAAGAGCTCCTACAATGAGCAGTTCTTC
V gene: TRBV11-2; J gene: TRBJ1-2; CDR3 length: 13; clone size: NA; D gene: TRBD1; CDR3 protein: CASSLDGDSGYTF; CDR3 DNA: TGTGCCAGCAGCTTAGATGGGGACAGCGGCTACACCTTC
V gene: TRBV4-1; J gene: TRBJ2-7; CDR3 length: 16; clone size: NA; D gene: NA; CDR3 protein: CASSHTTLPDSYEQYF; CDR3 DNA: TGCGCCAGCAGCCACACCACACTACCCGACTCCTACGAGCAGTACTTC
V gene: TRBV28; J gene: TRBJ2-7; CDR3 length: 15; clone size: once; D gene: NA; CDR3 protein: CASVLVGQGTYEQYF; CDR3 DNA: TGTGCCAGCGTGTTAGTTGGGCAGGGGACCTACGAGCAGTACTTC
V gene: TRBV5-1; J gene: TRBJ1-4; CDR3 length: 15; clone size: NA; D gene: NA; CDR3 protein: CASSGRPDRDEKLFF; CDR3 DNA: TGCGCCAGCAGCGGAAGACCAGACCGGGATGAAAAACTGTTTTTT
V gene: TRBV7-3; J gene: TRBJ2-6; CDR3 length: 15; clone size: NA; D gene: TRBD1; CDR3 protein: CASSYQGAGANVLTF; CDR3 DNA: TGTGCCAGCAGCTATCAGGGGGCTGGGGCCAACGTGCTGACTTTC
V gene: TRBV18; J gene: TRBJ1-2; CDR3 length: 15; clone size: NA; D gene: TRBD1; CDR3 protein: CASSSYGQENYGYTF; CDR3 DNA: TGTGCCAGCTCATCTTACGGACAGGAGAACTATGGCTACACCTTC
V gene: TRBV6-4; J gene: TRBJ2-7; CDR3 length: 15; clone size: NA; D gene: TRBD1; CDR3 protein: CASSSLDRVNYEQYF; CDR3 DNA: TGTGCCAGCAGCTCCCTCGACAGGGTCAACTACGAGCAGTACTTC
V gene: TRBV7-9; J gene: TRBJ1-1; CDR3 length: 14; clone size: few; D gene: NA; CDR3 protein: CASSRQGNFGEAFF; CDR3 DNA: TGTGCCAGCAGCCGGCAGGGTAACTTTGGTGAAGCTTTCTTT
V gene: TRBV6-6; J gene: TRBJ2-7; CDR3 length: 15; clone size: NA; D gene: NA; CDR3 protein: CASSTSTGTSYEQYF; CDR3 DNA: TGTGCCAGCAGCACATCGACAGGAACTTCCTACGAGCAGTACTTC
V gene: TRBV4-2; J gene: TRBJ1-2; CDR3 length: 15; clone size: NA; D gene: NA; CDR3 protein: CASSHSDSQDYGYTF; CDR3 DNA: TGTGCCAGCAGCCACTCGGACAGTCAGGACTATGGCTACACCTTC
V gene: TRBV7-9; J gene: TRBJ2-7; CDR3 length: 18; clone size: NA; D gene: TRBD2; CDR3 protein: CASSFKPLQREWSYEQYF; CDR3 DNA: TGTGCCAGCAGCTTTAAGCCCCTTCAGCGGGAGTGGTCCTACGAGCAGTACTTC
V gene: TRBV5-4; J gene: TRBJ1-2; CDR3 length: 14; clone size: NA; D gene: NA; CDR3 protein: CASSLDLQGHGYTF; CDR3 DNA: TGTGCCAGCAGCTTGGACTTACAGGGTCACGGCTACACCTTC
V gene: TRBV19; J gene: TRBJ1-2; CDR3 length: 12; clone size: NA; D gene: NA; CDR3 protein: CASSPKQWGYTF; CDR3 DNA: TGTGCCAGTAGCCCTAAGCAATGGGGCTACACCTTC
V gene: TRBV19; J gene: TRBJ1-1; CDR3 length: 12; clone size: NA; D gene: TRBD1; CDR3 protein: CATRQGATEAFF; CDR3 DNA: TGTGCCACCCGACAGGGGGCCACTGAAGCTTTCTTT
V gene: TRBV29-1; J gene: TRBJ2-7; CDR3 length: 12; clone size: NA; D gene: NA; CDR3 protein: CSVELRDYEQYF; CDR3 DNA: TGCAGCGTTGAATTGAGAGACTACGAGCAGTACTTC
V gene: TRBV4-3; J gene: TRBJ2-1; CDR3 length: 14; clone size: NA; D gene: NA; CDR3 protein: CASSQGRLLNEQFF; CDR3 DNA: TGCGCCAGCAGCCAAGGACGACTCCTCAATGAGCAGTTCTTC
V gene: TRBV3-1/TRBV3-2; J gene: TRBJ1-1; CDR3 length: 13; clone size: NA; D gene: NA; CDR3 protein: CASSLGQHTEAFF; CDR3 DNA: TGTGCCAGCAGCCTCGGACAGCACACTGAAGCTTTCTTT
V gene: TRBV5-8; J gene: TRBJ2-1; CDR3 length: 16; clone size: NA; D gene: NA; CDR3 protein: CASSLSRGAGDNEQFF; CDR3 DNA: TGTGCCAGCAGCTTGTCACGGGGAGCCGGGGACAATGAGCAGTTCTTC
V gene: TRBV9; J gene: TRBJ2-7; CDR3 length: 15; clone size: NA; D gene: NA; CDR3 protein: CASSVAPETFYEQYF; CDR3 DNA: TGTGCCAGCAGCGTAGCCCCGGAGACTTTCTACGAGCAGTACTTC
V gene: TRBV6-5; J gene: TRBJ1-1; CDR3 length: 14; clone size: NA; D gene: NA; CDR3 protein: CASSYEAGDTEAFF; CDR3 DNA: TGTGCCAGCAGTTACGAAGCGGGGGACACTGAAGCTTTCTTT
V gene: TRBV6-5; J gene: TRBJ2-7; CDR3 length: 15; clone size: NA; D gene: TRBD1; CDR3 protein: CASSSGTGFSYEQYF; CDR3 DNA: TGTGCCAGCAGCTCTGGGACAGGATTCTCCTACGAGCAGTACTTC
V gene: TRBV29-1; J gene: TRBJ2-5; CDR3 length: 14; clone size: few; D gene: TRBD1; CDR3 protein: CSVLGTGYQETQYF; CDR3 DNA: TGCAGCGTTCTGGGGACAGGCTACCAAGAGACCCAGTACTTC
V gene: TRBV11-3; J gene: TRBJ2-3; CDR3 length: 13; clone size: NA; D gene: NA; CDR3 protein: CASSPSMWDTQYF; CDR3 DNA: TGTGCCAGCAGCCCTAGTATGTGGGATACGCAGTATTTT
V gene: TRBV5-1; J gene: TRBJ2-2; CDR3 length: 16; clone size: few; D gene: NA; CDR3 protein: CASSLESGTNTGELFF; CDR3 DNA: TGCGCCAGCAGCTTGGAATCGGGGACGAACACCGGGGAGCTGTTTTTT
V gene: TRBV5-6; J gene: TRBJ1-5; CDR3 length: 14; clone size: NA; D gene: NA; CDR3 protein: CASSLSSSNQPQHF; CDR3 DNA: TGTGCCAGCAGCTTGAGTAGTTCCAATCAGCCCCAGCATTTT
V gene: TRBV6-2/TRBV6-3; J gene: TRBJ2-5; CDR3 length: 19; clone size: NA; D gene: TRBD2; CDR3 protein: CASSYPNFGSRGTGETQYF; CDR3 DNA: TGTGCCAGCAGTTACCCGAATTTTGGATCGCGGGGGACGGGGGAGACCCAGTACTTC
V gene: TRBV23-1; J gene: TRBJ1-2; CDR3 length: 13; clone size: NA; D gene: TRBD1; CDR3 protein: CASNRQGSRGYTF; CDR3 DNA: TGCGCCAGCAATCGACAGGGGAGTCGAGGCTACACCTTC
V gene: TRBV6-1; J gene: TRBJ1-3; CDR3 length: 13; clone size: NA; D gene: NA; CDR3 protein: CASSSFSGNTIYF; CDR3 DNA: TGTGCCAGCAGTTCTTTCTCTGGAAACACCATATATTTT
V gene: TRBV5-1; J gene: TRBJ2-3; CDR3 length: 13; clone size: NA; D gene: NA; CDR3 protein: CASSPLPQDTQYF; CDR3 DNA: TGCGCCAGCAGCCCACTGCCGCAAGATACGCAGTATTTT
V gene: TRBV12-5; J gene: TRBJ2-5; CDR3 length: 11; clone size: NA; D gene: NA; CDR3 protein: CASGSGSAQYF; CDR3 DNA: TGTGCTAGTGGTTCAGGGTCGGCCCAGTACTTC
V gene: TRBV15; J gene: TRBJ1-2; CDR3 length: 12; clone size: NA; D gene: NA; CDR3 protein: CATSIRRDSYTF; CDR3 DNA: TGTGCCACCAGTATACGACGGGACAGCTACACCTTC
V gene: TRBV10-3; J gene: TRBJ2-5; CDR3 length: 15; clone size: NA; D gene: NA; CDR3 protein: CAISGTEKGQETQYF; CDR3 DNA: TGTGCCATCAGTGGGACAGAAAAGGGACAAGAGACCCAGTACTTC
V gene: TRBV3-1/TRBV3-2; J gene: TRBJ2-7; CDR3 length: 14; clone size: NA; D gene: NA; CDR3 protein: CASSLSRASYEQYF; CDR3 DNA: TGTGCCAGCAGCCTCTCCCGCGCGTCCTACGAGCAGTACTTC
V gene: TRBV4-2; J gene: TRBJ2-2; CDR3 length: 15; clone size: NA; D gene: NA; CDR3 protein: CASSDPGANTGELFF; CDR3 DNA: TGTGCCAGCAGCGACCCGGGGGCGAACACCGGGGAGCTGTTTTTT
V gene: TRBV27; J gene: TRBJ2-5; CDR3 length: 14; clone size: NA; D gene: NA; CDR3 protein: CASSPGRSQETQYF; CDR3 DNA: TGTGCCAGCAGCCCAGGGCGGTCCCAAGAGACCCAGTACTTC
V gene: TRBV28; J gene: TRBJ1-4; CDR3 length: 14; clone size: few; D gene: NA; CDR3 protein: CASSFPGINEKLFF; CDR3 DNA: TGTGCCAGCAGTTTCCCGGGGATTAATGAAAAACTGTTTTTT
V gene: TRBV7-8; J gene: TRBJ1-2; CDR3 length: 13; clone size: once; D gene: NA; CDR3 protein: CASSLGGGYGYTF; CDR3 DNA: TGTGCCAGCAGCTTAGGGGGCGGCTATGGCTACACCTTC
V gene: TRBV27; J gene: TRBJ2-2; CDR3 length: 16; clone size: NA; D gene: TRBD2; CDR3 protein: CASSPWLAGNTGELFF; CDR3 DNA: TGTGCCAGCAGTCCCTGGCTAGCGGGGAACACCGGGGAGCTGTTTTTT
V gene: TRBV28; J gene: TRBJ2-3; CDR3 length: 16; clone size: once; D gene: TRBD1; CDR3 protein: CASSSTGQGGTDTQYF; CDR3 DNA: TGTGCCAGCAGTTCAACGGGACAGGGCGGGACAGATACGCAGTATTTT
V gene: TRBV4-3; J gene: TRBJ2-3; CDR3 length: 15; clone size: NA; D gene: TRBD1; CDR3 protein: CASSQRQGSTDTQYF; CDR3 DNA: TGCGCCAGCAGCCAACGACAGGGGAGCACAGATACGCAGTATTTT
V gene: TRBV15; J gene: TRBJ1-2; CDR3 length: 19; clone size: NA; D gene: NA; CDR3 protein: CATSGASGYGGAANYGYTF; CDR3 DNA: TGTGCCACCTCCGGAGCAAGTGGATACGGAGGGGCGGCTAACTATGGCTACACCTTC
V gene: TRBV4-3; J gene: TRBJ2-4; CDR3 length: 16; clone size: NA; D gene: TRBD1; CDR3 protein: CASSQGTTGSRNIQYF; CDR3 DNA: TGCGCCAGCAGCCAGGGGACGACAGGGAGTAGGAACATTCAGTACTTC
V gene: TRBV7-6; J gene: TRBJ1-1; CDR3 length: 16; clone size: NA; D gene: NA; CDR3 protein: CASSPKALSGNTEAFF; CDR3 DNA: TGTGCCAGCAGCCCTAAAGCCTTATCGGGGAACACTGAAGCTTTCTTT
V gene: TRBV5-4; J gene: TRBJ2-7; CDR3 length: 12; clone size: NA; D gene: NA; CDR3 protein: CASSLRGGEQYF; CDR3 DNA: TGTGCCAGCAGCTTGAGGGGTGGCGAGCAGTACTTC
V gene: TRBV28; J gene: TRBJ1-4; CDR3 length: 16; clone size: NA; D gene: TRBD1; CDR3 protein: CASSQDRGFYYEKLFF; CDR3 DNA: TGTGCCAGCAGTCAAGACAGGGGGTTTTATTATGAAAAACTGTTTTTT
V gene: TRBV12-3/TRBV12-4; J gene: TRBJ1-2; CDR3 length: 12; clone size: NA; D gene: NA; CDR3 protein: CASSLATYGYTF; CDR3 DNA: TGTGCCAGCAGTTTAGCAACTTATGGCTACACCTTC
V gene: TRBV7-2; J gene: TRBJ1-6; CDR3 length: 14; clone size: NA; D gene: NA; CDR3 protein: CASSLSGYGSPLHF; CDR3 DNA: TGTGCCAGCAGCTTATCGGGGTACGGCTCACCCCTCCACTTT